The T cell receptor (beta chain) under discussion was sequenced for a study of neurological immune-mediated disorders. V lost 0 bases, J lost 5 bases, and 5 bases lay in between. This CDR3 is built from 13 residues. General study results and limits: When grouped phylogenetically, the repertoires of 18 of the 34 multiple sclerosis patients fell together in one related-CDR3 cluster, which is a possible signature. Falling below healthy controls, multiple sclerosis showed the least TCR clonal expansion, while HTLV-1-associated myelopathy showed the most.

This clonotype has ten or more counts. Antigen: not known. The authors obtained over 170 million TCR-beta sequences from 15-18 subjects per sequencing run. TCRdb ran MiXCR on the 5' RACE reads and lists one entry per CDR3 protein. The data show about 55,000 distinct CDR3 sequences, with 4% seen just once and about 2% held by the top ten. The sample consisted of CD4+ T cells from blood. The V gene is TRBV12-3 or TRBV12-4, the J gene TRBJ1-5, with a weak D call TRBD1 (5 bases). The clonotype was recovered from a woman aged 40-49 years with multiple sclerosis. As DNA, the CDR3 is TGTGCCAGCAGTTTAGCCAGGGATCAGCCCCAGCATTTT. This sequence encodes CASSLARDQPQHF.